The 25 T cell receptor beta chains given below trace back to one sample, sequenced in a study of T-cell reconstitution after alpha-beta-depleted transplantation in children. Preparing the TCRbeta library involved the use of unique molecular identifiers. TCRdb processed the PCR reads anew with MiXCR; each CDR3 protein has one entry. The table lists some 15,000 distinct CDR3 sequences, 5.1% of them singletons. The sample consisted of PBMCs, taken before TCRalphabeta/CD19-depleted stem cell transplant. The receptors were sampled from a boy aged 5-17 years with acute lymphoblastic leukemia, due to receive a stem cell transplant.

This chain joins TRBV25-1 and TRBJ1-5; D unclear. Germline V gene data show CDR1 as MGHDK and CDR2 as SYGVNS. Trimming shortened V by 6 bases and J by 3 bases, and 15 bases separated the two germline ends. The CDR3 spans 15 residues. In nucleotides, the CDR3 is TGTGCCAGCAGCGACTCTGGGCAATACAATCAGCCCCAGCATTTT. The encoded protein is CASSDSGQYNQPQHF.

This clonotype was counted ten times or more. The CDR3 sequence is CASSKVQLPGFEQYF. For the CDR3, the DNA is TGTGCCAGCAGCAAAGTTCAACTCCCCGGGTTCGAGCAGTACTTC. V is TRBV21-1 and J is TRBJ2-7; the D call TRBD1 from the table was never checked on the DNA. TRBV21-1 is assigned pseudogene status. The CDR3 spans 15 residues.

This clonotype was detected ten times or more. The chain has TRBV11-2 and TRBJ2-7; D might be TRBD1 (5 bases). Trimming took off 3 bases at V and 3 bases at J, with 15 bases between the two ends. The length of the CDR3 is 15 residues. CDR1 is SGHAT and CDR2 is FQNNGV in the germline V gene. Written as DNA, the CDR3 is TGTGCCAGCAGCTTTTGGCAGGGCGGTAACTACGAGCAGTACTTC. Amino acids: CASSFWQGGNYEQYF.

This clonotype was seen at least ten times. V gene TRBV19 combines with J gene TRBJ1-1; no definite D call. CDR1 LNHDA and CDR2 SQIVND come from the germline V gene (reference sequence). Trimming took 6 bases from V and 3 from J, leaving 8 bases between them. There are 12 residues in the CDR3. As DNA, the CDR3 is TGTGCCAGTAGGGGGAGATACACTGAAGCTTTCTTT. Amino acid sequence: CASRGRYTEAFF.

This clonotype was counted at least ten times. V gene TRBV5-1 combines with J gene TRBJ2-7; possible D gene TRBD1, 5 bases. CDR1 is SGHRS, CDR2 YFSETQ, per germline. This CDR3 spans 14 amino acids. V lost 0 bases to trimming and J lost 1 base, with 8 bases between them. The CDR3: CASSLVTGSYEQYF. For the CDR3, the DNA is TGCGCCAGCAGCTTGGTAACAGGTTCCTACGAGCAGTACTTC.

This clonotype showed up many times. The V call is TRBV20-1, the J call TRBJ2-1, with D maybe TRBD1 (5 bases). V was pared by 5 bases and J by 5 bases, with 16 bases between. CDR1 and CDR2 from the germline V gene are DFQATT and SNEGSKA (reference sequence). CDR3 length: 14 residues. DNA for the CDR3: TGCAGTGCTGGAATGAAATACAGGAACAATGAGCAGTTCTTC. Protein: CSAGMKYRNNEQFF.

Comment on this clonotype: This sequence may be a read error, since a much larger clone differs from it by one base. The chain employs TRBV3-1 and TRBJ2-3; the D call may be TRBD1 or TRBD2 (5 bases each). Germline CDR1 LGHDT, CDR2 YNNKEL (reference sequence). The CDR3 is made up of 15 amino acids. This CDR3 is CATSQVGASTDTQYF. The DNA for the CDR3 is TGTGCCACCAGCCAGGTCGGGGCTAGCACAGATACGCAGTATTTT.

This clonotype was observed many times. The chain employs TRBV7-9 and TRBJ2-7, with 7 bases fitting TRBD1. In germline, CDR1 is SEHNR, CDR2 FQNEAQ (reference sequence). The junction had 13 bases not matched to a gene; V was cut back by 5 bases and J by 3 bases. This CDR3 comprises 16 residues. As DNA, the CDR3 is TGTGCCAGCAGCCCCGATCCGGGACAGCTGTACTACGAGCAGTACTTC. Amino acids: CASSPDPGQLYYEQYF.

Many counts were recorded for this clonotype. The chain uses TRBV7-2 and TRBJ1-6; a weak D match, TRBD1 (5 bases). The V end was cut by 3 bases, the J end by 6 bases, with 9 bases between. Germline CDR1 reads SGHTA; CDR2 reads FQGNSA. CDR3 length: 14 amino acids. This CDR3 reads CASSLGPSNSPLHF. In DNA, the CDR3 is TGTGCCAGCAGCTTGGGACCGAGTAATTCACCCCTCCACTTT.

This clonotype has a count of ten or more. The chain uses TRBV5-1 and TRBJ2-1; TRBD2 agrees at 8 bases. Germline-derived CDR1 and CDR2 are SGHRS and YFSETQ. The CDR3 extends over 13 amino acids. V lost 4 bases, J lost 8 bases, and 5 bases stayed unmatched. In nucleotides, the CDR3 is TGCGCCAGCAGCGAGACTAGCGACTATGAGCAGTTCTTC. It encodes CASSETSDYEQFF.

This clonotype has a count of ten or more. The J gene is TRBJ2-1, the V gene TRBV6-2 or TRBV6-3; D might be TRBD1 or TRBD2, each matching 5 bases. Deletions cut 3 bases from V and 5 bases from J, with 14 bases between. This CDR3 has 15 residues. Per germline, CDR1 MNHEY and CDR2 SVGEGT. The CDR3 DNA sequence: TGTGCCAGCAGTTATTGGGGGAAGACAAACAATGAGCAGTTCTTC. It translates to CASSYWGKTNNEQFF.

This clonotype is termed medium-sized. J is TRBJ2-7 and V is TRBV5-5, with a tentative D call TRBD1 (6 bases). Looked up from germline, CDR1 is SGHKS and CDR2 is YYEKEE (reference sequence). This CDR3 spans 16 amino acids. V was clipped by 4 bases and J by 0 bases, with 17 bases between them. CDR3 residues: CASSGRGVSPSYEQYF. As DNA, the CDR3 is TGTGCCAGCAGCGGCAGGGGCGTCTCCCCCTCCTACGAGCAGTACTTC.

This clonotype is deemed medium-sized. J is TRBJ1-4 and V is TRBV5-5; D is unresolved. The CDR3 is 12 residues long. Deletions cut 4 bases from V and 8 bases from J, with 9 bases between. Germline V gene data show CDR1 as SGHKS and CDR2 as YYEKEE (reference sequence). CDR3 amino acids: CASSHSREKLFF. For the CDR3, the DNA is TGTGCCAGCAGCCACAGCCGGGAAAAACTGTTTTTT. Using reference TRBV5-5 and TRBJ1-4 for the parts outside the CDR3, the full variable domain is DAGVTQSPTHLIKTRGQQVTLRCSPISGHKSVSWYQQVLGQGPQFIFQYYEKEERGRGNFPDRFSARQFPNYSSELNVNALLLGDSALYLCASSHSREKLFFGSGTQLSVL.

This sequence joins TRBV19 and TRBJ1-5; D uncertain. V dropped 3 bases and J dropped 7 bases, with 13 bases sitting between them. The CDR3 is 14 amino acids. CDR1 is LNHDA, CDR2 SQIVND, per germline (reference sequence). In DNA, the CDR3 is TGTGCCAGTAGTATCTTGGACCTCCGGCAGCCCCAGCATTTT. It translates to CASSILDLRQPQHF.

This clonotype was found many times. This rearrangement joins TRBV3-1 to TRBJ2-5; D unresolved. Germline CDR1 is LGHDT and CDR2 is YNNKEL (reference sequence). The CDR3 contains 16 residues. Trimming took off 5 bases at V and 2 bases at J, with 18 bases between the two ends. DNA of the CDR3: TGTGCCAGCAGCGAACCTTCGGGTGGGGTACAAGAGACCCAGTACTTC. It translates to CASSEPSGGVQETQYF.

This clonotype is labeled as medium-sized. The rearrangement joins TRBV29-1 to TRBJ2-7, with a tentative D call TRBD2 (5 bases). From germline, CDR1 is SQVTM and CDR2 ANQGSEA. V dropped 3 bases and J dropped 0 bases, with 9 bases sitting between them. There are 13 residues in the CDR3. CDR3 residues: CSVDEGSSYEQYF. CDR3 coding DNA: TGCAGCGTTGATGAGGGTTCCTCCTACGAGCAGTACTTC.

This clonotype was seen repeatedly, ten times or more. The rearrangement uses TRBV7-9 and TRBJ1-4, with D uncertain. The germline CDR1 and CDR2 sequences are SEHNR and FQNEAQ (reference sequence). Trimming pared 5 bases from V and 1 base from J, leaving 5 bases between. The CDR3 consists of 13 residues. This chain's CDR3 is CASSPRTNEKLFF. The CDR3 DNA reads TGTGCCAGCAGCCCTAGAACTAATGAAAAACTGTTTTTT.

This clonotype was found many times. The chain recombines TRBV11-3 with TRBJ2-1, with 7 bases matching TRBD2. Germline V gene sequence: CDR1 SGHNT, CDR2 YENEEA. Trimming took 1 base from V and 4 from J; bases not matched to a gene: 7. CDR3 length equals 16 residues. As DNA, the CDR3 is TGTGCCAGCAGCTTAGCACCGGGACTAACATACAATGAGCAGTTCTTC. Translated: CASSLAPGLTYNEQFF.

The J gene is TRBJ2-1, the V gene TRBV29-1; no firm D call. V gave up 2 bases and J gave up 8 bases, with 7 bases separating them. Germline CDR1 and CDR2: SQVTM and ANQGSEA. CDR3 length: 11 amino acids. CDR3 protein: CSVERRYEQFF. DNA for the CDR3: TGCAGCGTTGAACGGCGGTATGAGCAGTTCTTC.

This clonotype was picked up many times. The V call is TRBV28, the J call TRBJ1-6; no firm D call. Germline values: CDR1 MDHEN, CDR2 SYDVKM. The CDR3 extends over 17 amino acids. Trimming pared 2 bases from V and 11 bases from J, leaving 22 bases between. CDR3 amino acids: CASSLVAAAPPRPPLHF. In DNA form, the CDR3 reads TGTGCCAGCAGTTTAGTGGCGGCAGCCCCGCCACGGCCACCCCTCCACTTT.

In its sample, this clonotype was seen many times. J is TRBJ1-1 and V is TRBV7-9; maybe TRBD1 (5 bases). In germline, CDR1 is SEHNR, CDR2 FQNEAQ (reference sequence). This CDR3 has 12 residues. Trimming cost V 6 bases and J 1 base, with 6 bases left between them. This chain's CDR3 is CASSTGNTEAFF. In DNA, the CDR3 is TGTGCCAGCAGTACAGGGAACACTGAAGCTTTCTTT. Variable domain in full (rest from reference TRBV7-9 and TRBJ1-1): DTGVSQNPRHKITKRGQNVTFRCDPISEHNRLYWYRQTLGQGPEFLTYFQNEAQLEKSRLLSDRFSAERPKGSFSTLEIQRTEQGDSAMYLCASSTGNTEAFFGQGTRLTVV.

In this sample, this clonotype turned up many times. The chain recombines TRBV19 with TRBJ2-1; TRBD1 is a possible D gene (6 bases). CDR1 LNHDA and CDR2 SQIVND come from the germline V gene (reference sequence). Trimming removed 9 bases from V and 8 bases from J, with 20 bases in between. This CDR3 spans 14 amino acids. CDR3 protein: CASLPRGRGHEQFF. DNA for the CDR3: TGTGCCAGCCTTCCCAGGGGACGGGGCCATGAGCAGTTCTTC.

This clonotype showed up many times. V and J are TRBV7-2 and TRBJ2-1, with 9 bases lining up with TRBD1. Unmatched junction bases numbered 8, after V lost 5 bases and J lost 6 bases. Germline-derived CDR1 and CDR2 are SGHTA and FQGNSA. This CDR3 is built from 15 residues. CDR3 sequence reads: CASSLQGARGNEQFF. CDR3 DNA sequence: TGTGCCAGCAGCCTACAGGGGGCGAGGGGCAATGAGCAGTTCTTC.

This clonotype was observed a few times. The gene calls are TRBV10-2 and TRBJ1-1, with D unresolved. Trimming took off 6 bases at V and 7 bases at J, with 9 bases between the two ends. CDR1 is WSHSY, CDR2 SAAADI, per germline. CDR3 length: 11 amino acids. CDR3 sequence reads: CASSPGLEAFF. As DNA, the CDR3 is TGCGCCAGCAGCCCGGGCCTTGAAGCTTTCTTT.

This clonotype appeared many times. The V and J genes are TRBV24-1 and TRBJ2-2; the match to TRBD1 covers 11 bases. The CDR3 is 17 amino acids. The germline V gene encodes CDR1 KGHDR and CDR2 SFDVKD. V gave up 0 bases and J gave up 3 bases; unmatched junction bases: 2. CDR3 region: CATSDLRTGGYTGELFF. The CDR3 nucleotides read TGTGCCACCAGTGATTTGCGGACAGGGGGCTACACCGGGGAGCTGTTTTTT.